The present entry profiles one T cell receptor beta chain with its context. Into CD45RA+ naive and CD45RA-negative memory subsets, the CD4+ cells were split. At the deep level, the assay was run. For every subset, genomic DNA was evenly distributed across several immunoSEQ plates. The repertoire was sequenced with immunoSEQ multiplex PCR; TCRdb's copy has only in-frame clones and lacks some. Of 2 million to 2.5 million clones listed, 95% were seen once; the top ten hold roughly 0.13%. The sample is drawn from a study of shared clonotypes between healthy human individuals. Input material: naive CD4+ T cells sorted from blood. Subset denoted: CD45RA+ positively selected. This receptor was taken from a man aged 18 to 30 in good health.

The CDR3 loop reads CASSQDPGQGHQPQHF. CDR3 sequence (DNA): TGCGCCAGCAGCCAAGACCCCGGACAGGGGCACCAGCCCCAGCATTTT. The rearrangement joins TRBV4-1 to TRBJ1-5; 9 bases line up with TRBD1. CDR3 length: 16 residues. CDR1 and CDR2 from the germline V gene are MGHRA and YSYEKL. V was pared by 0 bases and J by 7 bases, with 7 bases of the junction left unmatched.